This T cell receptor beta chain came from a study of T cell clones after liver transplantation. Overall study context: A pre-transplant mixed lymphocyte reaction with TCRbeta sequencing defined graft-donor-reactive clones followed in post-transplant blood.

Libraries were prepared by immunoSEQ multiplex PCR; TCRdb keeps only in-frame clonotypes and omits some of them. The sample yields tens of thousands of clones, about two thirds seen once. V lost 1 base, J lost 4 bases, and 11 bases lay in between. The germline gives CDR1 SGDLS, CDR2 YYNGEE. The CDR3 consists of 15 residues. The chain carries TRBV9 and TRBJ1-4; D gene uncertain. The sequencing here drew on CD4+ T cells from blood, taken before liver transplant. This TCR was sampled from a human donor who received a liver transplant. The CDR3 coding sequence is TGTGCCAGCAGCGTAAATCCCTCGGGTAATGAAAAACTGTTTTTT. This codes for CASSVNPSGNEKLFF.